This T cell receptor beta chain was profiled in a study of shared clonotypes between healthy human individuals. A word on this clone: The antigen is unknown.

Study-level results: Generation probabilities were higher for clonotypes shared across all four sorted-subset donors than for unshared ones.

Data came from immunoSEQ multiplex PCR; TCRdb stores just in-frame clones and leaves some out. The sample contains 2 million to 2.5 million clones, 95% of which appear only once. Germline V gives CDR1 SGHDT, CDR2 YYEEEE. CDR3 length equals 17 residues. The J segment lost 11 bases and the V segment lost 1 base, leaving 12 bases of the junction unmatched. The gene calls are TRBV5-6 and TRBJ1-6; 10 nucleotides align to TRBD1. The sample consisted of naive CD4+ T cells sorted from blood. Indicated subset: CD45RA+ positively selected. The TCR originated in a man aged 18 to 30 in good health. In nucleotides, the CDR3 is TGTGCCAGCAGCTTGTGGTCGTGGGAGGACAGGGGGGCACCCCTCCACTTT. Its translation: CASSLWSWEDRGAPLHF.